These 27 T cell receptor beta chains were sequenced from one sample in a study of blood T cell repertoires in COVID-19. Method: immunoSEQ multiplex PCR; TCRdb's copy keeps in-frame clones and lacks some. The table includes about 90,000 clones, less than 90% detected once. Input material: peripheral blood. These TCRs come from a man at least 80 years old with active or convalescent COVID-19.

The rearrangement links TRBV5-1 to TRBJ1-5; D remains unclear. The V end lost 0 bases, the J end lost 1 base, and 5 bases lay between the germline ends. Germline CDR1 is SGHRS and CDR2 is YFSETQ. The CDR3 sequence is 14 residues long. CDR3 nucleotide sequence: TGCGCCAGCAGCTTGGATAGCAGCAATCAGCCCCAGCATTTT. Encoded protein: CASSLDSSNQPQHF.

The rearrangement uses TRBV9 and TRBJ2-3, with D perhaps matching TRBD1 (5 bases). This CDR3 has 16 amino acids. V shed 1 base and J shed 0 bases, with 12 bases lying between them. Germline V gene lookup returns CDR1 SGDLS and CDR2 YYNGEE. The CDR3 DNA is TGTGCCAGCAGCGTAACAGGTGGTACTAGCACAGATACGCAGTATTTT. The encoded protein is CASSVTGGTSTDTQYF.

This clone was counted between two and nine times. V and J are TRBV5-6 and TRBJ1-3; 9 nucleotides agree with TRBD1. The V gene's germline CDR1 is SGHDT and CDR2 YYEEEE. The CDR3 is 16 amino acids. V shed 2 bases, J shed 0 bases, and the junction held 3 bases outside the gene matches. This CDR3 reads CASSFGDRVSGNTIYF. For the CDR3, the DNA is TGTGCCAGCAGCTTTGGGGACAGGGTCTCTGGAAACACCATATATTTT.

This chain connects TRBV19 to TRBJ1-2; TRBD1 agrees at 12 bases. CDR3 length: 14 residues. V gave up 7 bases and J gave up 4 bases; unmatched junction bases: 4. Germline loops: CDR1 LNHDA, CDR2 SQIVND (reference sequence). CDR3 protein: CASTRDRGLYGYTF. The CDR3 coding sequence is TGTGCCAGTACCCGGGACAGGGGGCTCTATGGCTACACCTTC.

This clone was observed a single time. The chain joins TRBV6-1 to TRBJ2-7; the D gene is possibly TRBD2 (5 bases). The CDR3 covers 14 residues. Germline V gene sequence: CDR1 MNHNS, CDR2 SASEGT. V lost 3 bases, J lost 9 bases, and 18 bases lay in between. In DNA, the CDR3 is TGTGCCAGCAGTGACGGTCTAGCTTATGTGTGGCAGTACTTC. Translated: CASSDGLAYVWQYF.

This chain joins TRBV5-4 and TRBJ2-7; D is unclear. In germline, CDR1 is SGHNT, CDR2 YYREEE (reference sequence). Trimming cost V 0 bases and J 4 bases, with 5 bases left between them. The length of the CDR3 is 12 residues. The CDR3 DNA is TGTGCCAGCAGCTTGGATAGATACGAGCAGTACTTC. Translated, it gives CASSLDRYEQYF.

The chain has TRBV11-2 and TRBJ2-3, with 13 bases aligning to TRBD2. The CDR3 loop spans 18 amino acids. V lost 4 bases and J lost 5; bases outside the gene matches: 12. The germline CDR1 and CDR2 sequences are SGHAT and FQNNGV. CDR3 region: CASSSGLAGEMVRDTQYF. In nucleotides, the CDR3 is TGTGCCAGCAGCTCCGGACTAGCGGGAGAGATGGTCAGAGATACGCAGTATTTT.

The V and J genes are TRBV7-2 and TRBJ2-7, with TRBD2 as a possible D gene (5 bases). V was pared by 2 bases and J by 3 bases, with 14 bases between. This CDR3 comprises 15 residues. The germline gives CDR1 SGHTA, CDR2 FQGNSA. The CDR3, as DNA: TGTGCCAGCAGCTTAATGAGCGGACTTATCTACGAGCAGTACTTC. It specifies CASSLMSGLIYEQYF.

The chain employs TRBV28 and TRBJ1-4; 9 positions agree with TRBD1. CDR3 size: 15 residues. V dropped 6 bases and J dropped 5; count of bases not matched to a gene: 7. Germline-derived CDR1 and CDR2 are MDHEN and SYDVKM. The CDR3 nucleotides read TGTGCCAGCAGGAGCGCCGGGACAGGGAATGAAAAACTGTTTTTT. Residues: CASRSAGTGNEKLFF.

This chain links TRBV11-2 with TRBJ1-3; TRBD1 matches 7 bases. The germline CDR1 and CDR2 sequences are SGHAT and FQNNGV. The CDR3 is 18 amino acids. The trim removed 0 bases at V and 5 bases at J, leaving 13 bases unmatched. CDR3 coding DNA: TGTGCCAGCAGCTTAGATCTCTCTACAGGGGCAGCTCGAAACACCATATATTTT. This codes for CASSLDLSTGAARNTIYF.

This chain uses TRBV18 with TRBJ1-2, with 7 bases aligning to TRBD1. Trimming at V came to 3 bases and at J to 2 bases, leaving 6 bases not matched to a gene. Germline CDR1 and CDR2: KGHSH and LQKENI. The CDR3 covers 15 residues. The CDR3 loop is CASSPGQAANYGYTF. In DNA, the CDR3 is TGTGCCAGCTCACCCGGACAGGCGGCGAACTATGGCTACACCTTC.

The genes are TRBV9 and TRBJ2-1, with 8 bases that match TRBD2. Germline V CDR1 and CDR2: SGDLS, YYNGEE. V dropped 6 bases and J dropped 3; count of bases not matched to a gene: 5. The CDR3 extends over 14 amino acids. The CDR3 DNA reads as TGTGCCAGCAAGGTGGGACTAGACTACAATGAGCAGTTCTTC. Protein: CASKVGLDYNEQFF.

This clone has a handful of counts. This CDR3 is CASRETSGVGNEQFF. CDR3 coding DNA: TGTGCCAGCAGGGAGACTAGCGGGGTTGGCAATGAGCAGTTCTTC. This chain links TRBV25-1 with TRBJ2-1; 11 nucleotides align to TRBD2. Germline V gives CDR1 MGHDK, CDR2 SYGVNS. The CDR3 spans 15 residues. The trim removed 6 bases at V and 6 bases at J, leaving 7 bases unmatched.

V and J are TRBV11-2 and TRBJ2-5, with TRBD2 matching over 12 bases. J was trimmed by 2 bases and V by 5 bases; bases with no gene match: 6. There are 16 residues in the CDR3. The germline V gene has CDR1 SGHAT and CDR2 FQNNGV. The CDR3 nucleotides are TGTGCCAGCAGCAGAGGGACTAGCGGGTATCAAGAGACCCAGTACTTC. It yields the protein CASSRGTSGYQETQYF.

The rearrangement links TRBV29-1 to TRBJ2-7; D is undetermined. The CDR3 has 14 residues. The germline CDR1 and CDR2 sequences are SQVTM and ANQGSEA. V was shortened by 6 bases and J by 0 bases, with 15 bases between the two germline ends. The CDR3 coding sequence is TGCAGCGTCATTGGGCTACCGGACTCCTACGAGCAGTACTTC. Amino acid sequence: CSVIGLPDSYEQYF.

The V gene is TRBV28, the J gene TRBJ2-3; the D gene is possibly TRBD1 (6 bases). Germline assignment: CDR1 MDHEN and CDR2 SYDVKM. V lost 4 bases and J 6 bases, leaving 14 bases between the germline ends. CDR3 length: 14 residues. CDR3 nucleotides: TGTGCCAGCAGTTCATCCCAGGGGCTGGATACGCAGTATTTT. It codes for CASSSSQGLDTQYF.

The rearrangement uses TRBV7-9 and TRBJ1-2, with TRBD1 matching over 7 bases. V shed 7 bases and J 8 bases; nucleotides not matched to a gene: 10. The germline V gene has CDR1 SEHNR and CDR2 FQNEAQ (reference sequence). This CDR3 is 13 amino acids long. The CDR3 sequence: CASNSQGVEGYTF. DNA for the CDR3: TGTGCCAGCAACTCCCAGGGGGTTGAGGGCTACACCTTC.

The J gene is TRBJ1-1, the V gene TRBV7-9; TRBD1 is a possible D gene (5 bases). The germline gives CDR1 SEHNR, CDR2 FQNEAQ (reference sequence). CDR3 size: 16 residues. V gave up 5 bases and J gave up 3 bases, with 19 bases separating them. CDR3: CASSPLSGEGYTEAFF. The DNA of the CDR3 is TGTGCCAGCAGCCCACTATCGGGGGAGGGCTACACTGAAGCTTTCTTT.

The chain links TRBV27 to TRBJ2-7; the match to TRBD1 covers 7 bases. The CDR3 runs to 15 residues. Germline V gene lookup returns CDR1 MNHEY and CDR2 SMNVEV (reference sequence). Germline trimming cut 2 bases from V and 4 bases from J; bases unmatched to any gene: 8. The CDR3 sequence is CASSLRGLGEYEQYF. The CDR3, as DNA: TGTGCCAGCAGTTTAAGGGGGCTGGGGGAATACGAGCAGTACTTC.

This chain connects TRBV29-1 to TRBJ1-1, with D unresolved. CDR1 and CDR2 (germline): SQVTM, ANQGSEA. The CDR3 extends over 12 amino acids. Trimming removed 6 bases from V and 1 base from J, with 9 bases in between. CDR3 region: CSVGRGNTEAFF. For the CDR3, the DNA is TGCAGCGTCGGACGGGGGAACACTGAAGCTTTCTTT. Full variable domain (rest looked up from reference TRBV29-1 and TRBJ1-1): SAVISQKPSRDICQRGTSLTIQCQVDSQVTMMFWYRQQPGQSLTLIATANQGSEATYESGFVIDKFPISRPNLTFSTLTVSNMSPEDSSIYLCSVGRGNTEAFFGQGTRLTVV.

The V and J genes are TRBV3-1 (or the pseudogene TRBV3-2) and TRBJ1-4; the match to TRBD1 covers 7 bases. This CDR3 is 15 amino acids long. The trim removed 5 bases at V and 7 bases at J, leaving 10 bases unmatched. Germline CDR1 and CDR2: LGHDT and YNNKEL (reference sequence). As DNA, the CDR3 is TGTGCCAGCAGCAACCTAGGGGGCGCAGGTGAAAAACTGTTTTTT. Its protein product is CASSNLGGAGEKLFF.

The rearrangement uses TRBV5-1 and TRBJ2-7, with 8 bases that match TRBD1. Losses at the gene ends were 2 bases for V and 5 bases for J; bases not matched to a gene: 9. CDR1 is SGHRS and CDR2 is YFSETQ in the germline V gene. The CDR3 has 15 amino acids. In nucleotides, the CDR3 is TGCGCCAGCAGCTTAACCCCAGGGGGCATGGACGAGCAGTACTTC. It yields the protein CASSLTPGGMDEQYF.

The chain uses TRBV4-2 and TRBJ1-1; possibly TRBD1 for D (6 bases). V was shortened by 3 bases and J by 0 bases, with 11 bases between the two germline ends. The germline V gene has CDR1 LGHNA and CDR2 YNFKEQ. The CDR3 has 15 residues. The CDR3 reads CASSHDRHMNTEAFF. In DNA form, the CDR3 reads TGTGCCAGCAGCCACGACAGGCACATGAACACTGAAGCTTTCTTT.

The gene calls are TRBV9 and TRBJ2-1; D call uncertain. V gave up 0 bases and J gave up 4 bases, with 11 bases separating them. CDR1 SGDLS and CDR2 YYNGEE come from the germline V gene. The CDR3 sequence is 15 residues long. The CDR3 nucleotides are TGTGCCAGCAGCGTAGAAGGCCAGGTATACAATGAGCAGTTCTTC. Protein sequence: CASSVEGQVYNEQFF.

The CDR3 is CASSFKASGSYEQYF. The CDR3 DNA reads TGTGCCAGCAGCTTCAAGGCTAGCGGGAGCTACGAGCAGTACTTC. The V call is TRBV7-2, the J call TRBJ2-7; 10 bases align to TRBD2. The germline V gene has CDR1 SGHTA and CDR2 FQGNSA. V lost 3 bases, J lost 3 bases, and 5 bases stayed unmatched. The CDR3 is 15 amino acids.

This sequence joins TRBV3-1 (or the pseudogene TRBV3-2) and TRBJ2-5; TRBD1 matches at 12 bases. Per germline, CDR1 LGHDT and CDR2 YNNKEL (reference sequence). This CDR3 contains 16 residues. V shed 3 bases, J shed 4 bases, and the junction held 6 bases outside the gene matches. The CDR3 loop reads CASSQVRDRGRETQYF. The CDR3 nucleotides read TGTGCCAGCAGCCAGGTCCGGGACAGGGGGCGAGAGACCCAGTACTTC.

The chain carries TRBV6-2 or TRBV6-3 and TRBJ2-1; D gene unclear. The CDR3 has 11 amino acids. V was trimmed by 6 bases and J by 9 bases, leaving 9 bases between them. CDR1 and CDR2 (germline): MNHEY, SVGEGT. The CDR3, as DNA: TGTGCCAGCAGCCGCCTCAGTGAGCAGTTCTTC. Translating gives CASSRLSEQFF.